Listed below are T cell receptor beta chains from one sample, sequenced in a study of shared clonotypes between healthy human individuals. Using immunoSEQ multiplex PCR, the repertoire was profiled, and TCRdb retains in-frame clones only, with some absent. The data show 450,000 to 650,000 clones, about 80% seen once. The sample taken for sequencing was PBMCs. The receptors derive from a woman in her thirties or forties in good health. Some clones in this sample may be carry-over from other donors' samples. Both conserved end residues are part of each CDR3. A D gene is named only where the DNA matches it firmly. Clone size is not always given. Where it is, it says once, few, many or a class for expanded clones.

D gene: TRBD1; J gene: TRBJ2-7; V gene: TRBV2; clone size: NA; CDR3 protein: CASTLDRERSYEQYF; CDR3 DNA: TGTGCCAGCACCCTGGACAGGGAGCGTAGCTACGAGCAGTACTTC
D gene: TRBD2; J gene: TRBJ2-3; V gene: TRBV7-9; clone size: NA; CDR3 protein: CASSLAIGRLADTQYF; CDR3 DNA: TGTGCCAGCAGCTTAGCTATCGGGAGGTTGGCAGATACGCAGTATTTT
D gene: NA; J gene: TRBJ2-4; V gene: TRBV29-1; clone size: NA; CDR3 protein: CSVLYGIQYF; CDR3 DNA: TGCAGCGTTCTGTATGGCATTCAGTACTTC
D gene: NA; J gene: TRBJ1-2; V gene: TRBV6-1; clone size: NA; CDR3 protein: CASSEARAGKKSGYGYTF; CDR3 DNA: TGTGCCAGCAGTGAAGCGCGGGCAGGGAAGAAGTCAGGCTATGGCTACACCTTC
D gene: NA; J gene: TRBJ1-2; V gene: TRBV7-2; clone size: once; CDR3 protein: CASSLAPAVTYGYTF; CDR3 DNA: TGTGCCAGCAGCTTAGCCCCCGCAGTCACCTATGGCTACACCTTC
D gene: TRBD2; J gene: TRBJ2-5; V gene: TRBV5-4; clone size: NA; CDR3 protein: CASSLRLGLAGGETQYF; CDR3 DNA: TGTGCCAGCAGCCTACGACTAGGGCTAGCGGGAGGAGAGACCCAGTACTTC
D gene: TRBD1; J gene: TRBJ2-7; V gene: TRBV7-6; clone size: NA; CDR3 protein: CASSQGQSYEQYF; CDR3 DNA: TGTGCCAGCAGCCAGGGACAGTCCTACGAGCAGTACTTC
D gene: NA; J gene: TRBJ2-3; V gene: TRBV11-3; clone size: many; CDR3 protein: CASSLGSNTDTQYF; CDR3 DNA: TGTGCCAGCAGCTTAGGGAGTAACACAGATACGCAGTATTTT
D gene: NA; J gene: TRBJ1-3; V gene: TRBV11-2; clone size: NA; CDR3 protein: CASSLEGSSGNTIYF; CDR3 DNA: TGTGCCAGCAGCTTAGAGGGGAGCTCTGGAAACACCATATATTTT
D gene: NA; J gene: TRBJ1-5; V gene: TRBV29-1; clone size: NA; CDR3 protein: CSVGEDYQPQHF; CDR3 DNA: TGCAGCGTTGGGGAGGACTATCAGCCCCAGCATTTT
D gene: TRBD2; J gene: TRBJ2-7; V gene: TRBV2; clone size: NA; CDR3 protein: CASTESSGTSYEQYF; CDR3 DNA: TGTGCCAGCACCGAGTCTAGCGGGACGAGCTACGAGCAGTACTTC
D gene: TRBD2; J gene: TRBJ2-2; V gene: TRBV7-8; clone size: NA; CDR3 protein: CASSVTSAGELFF; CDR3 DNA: TGTGCCAGCAGCGTGACTAGCGCCGGGGAGCTGTTTTTT
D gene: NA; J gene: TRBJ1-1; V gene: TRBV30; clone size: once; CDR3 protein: CAWSGGAEAFF; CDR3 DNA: TGTGCCTGGAGTGGGGGGGCTGAAGCTTTCTTT
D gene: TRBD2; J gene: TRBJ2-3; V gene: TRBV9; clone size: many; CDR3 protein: CASSVDPYLAGSTDTQYF; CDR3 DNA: TGTGCCAGCAGCGTAGACCCGTATCTAGCGGGAAGCACAGATACGCAGTATTTT
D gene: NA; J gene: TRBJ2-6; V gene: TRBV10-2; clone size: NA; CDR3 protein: CASSEVGVRANVLTF; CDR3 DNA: TGCGCCAGCAGTGAGGTGGGGGTTAGGGCCAACGTCCTGACTTTC
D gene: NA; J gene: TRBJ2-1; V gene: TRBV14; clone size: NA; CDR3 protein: CASSYHLAEQFF; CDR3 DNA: TGTGCCAGCAGCTATCACTTGGCTGAGCAGTTCTTC
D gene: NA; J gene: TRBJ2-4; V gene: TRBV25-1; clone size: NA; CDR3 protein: CASSEFGARGKNIQYF; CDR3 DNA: TGTGCCAGCAGTGAATTCGGGGCGCGCGGCAAAAACATTCAGTACTTC
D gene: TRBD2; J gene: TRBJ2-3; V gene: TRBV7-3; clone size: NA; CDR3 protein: CASSAGLAGKGDTQYF; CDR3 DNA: TGTGCCAGCAGCGCGGGACTAGCGGGAAAGGGAGATACGCAGTATTTT
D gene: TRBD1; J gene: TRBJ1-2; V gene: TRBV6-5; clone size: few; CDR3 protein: CASSYHRDRDYGYTF; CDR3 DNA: TGTGCCAGCAGTTACCACCGGGACAGGGACTATGGCTACACCTTC
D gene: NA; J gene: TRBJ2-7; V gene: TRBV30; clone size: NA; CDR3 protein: CAWTAASPSPYEQYF; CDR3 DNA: TGTGCCTGGACTGCGGCTTCCCCAAGCCCCTACGAGCAGTACTTC
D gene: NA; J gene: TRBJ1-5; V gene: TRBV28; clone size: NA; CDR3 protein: CASSGAVGWPQHF; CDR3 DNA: TGTGCCAGCTCCGGGGCGGTAGGGTGGCCCCAGCATTTT
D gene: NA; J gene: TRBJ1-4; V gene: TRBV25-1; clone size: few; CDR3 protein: CASSWGAGSNEKLFF; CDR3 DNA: TGTGCCAGCAGTTGGGGGGCAGGGTCCAATGAAAAACTGTTTTTT
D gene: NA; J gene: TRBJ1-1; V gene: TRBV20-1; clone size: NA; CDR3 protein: CSAPPPTEAFF; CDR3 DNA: TGCAGTGCCCCGCCTCCCACTGAAGCTTTCTTT
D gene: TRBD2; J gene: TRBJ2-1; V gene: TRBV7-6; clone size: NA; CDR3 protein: CASSFGGRAYNEQFF; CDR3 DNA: TGTGCCAGCAGCTTTGGCGGGAGGGCCTACAATGAGCAGTTCTTC
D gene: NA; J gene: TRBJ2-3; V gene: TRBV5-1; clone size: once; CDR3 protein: CASSLAVGRGLTDTQYF; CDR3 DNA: TGCGCCAGCAGCTTGGCCGTGGGGAGGGGGCTCACAGATACGCAGTATTTT
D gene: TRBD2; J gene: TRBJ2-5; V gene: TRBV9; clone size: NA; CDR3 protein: CASSVGIAGQETQYF; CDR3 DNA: TGTGCCAGCAGCGTAGGGATAGCGGGCCAAGAGACCCAGTACTTC